This T cell receptor beta chain was captured by sequencing in a study of T cell responses to AZD1222 COVID-19 vaccine. The CDR3 length is 16 residues. TCRdb keeps only in-frame clones here, not all; method: immunoSEQ multiplex PCR. Seen here are around 130,000 clones, 86% observed once, and the top ten hold roughly an eighth. This sequence was found in an adult in good health. V and J are TRBV21-1 and TRBJ1-1; the table's D call, TRBD1, was not checked against the DNA. TRBV21-1 has pseudogene status. Sequenced material: peripheral blood, taken on day 0 of AZD1222 vaccination. CDR3 amino acids: CASSKGQGAVRTEAFF. Here the CDR3 DNA reads TGTGCCAGCAGCAAGGGACAGGGGGCGGTTCGCACTGAAGCTTTCTTT.